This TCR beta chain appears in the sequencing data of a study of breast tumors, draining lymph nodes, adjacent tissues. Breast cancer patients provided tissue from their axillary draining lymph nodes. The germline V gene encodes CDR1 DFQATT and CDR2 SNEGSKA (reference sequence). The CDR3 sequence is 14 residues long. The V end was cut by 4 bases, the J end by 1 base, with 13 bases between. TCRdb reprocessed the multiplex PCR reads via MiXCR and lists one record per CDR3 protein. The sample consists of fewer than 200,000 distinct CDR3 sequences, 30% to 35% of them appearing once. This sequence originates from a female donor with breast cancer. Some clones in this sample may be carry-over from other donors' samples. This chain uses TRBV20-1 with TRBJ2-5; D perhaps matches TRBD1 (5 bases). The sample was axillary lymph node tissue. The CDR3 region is CSANRGTVQETQYF. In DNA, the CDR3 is TGCAGTGCTAATAGGGGCACAGTCCAAGAGACCCAGTACTTC.